The 10 T cell receptor beta chains below come from one sample, sequenced in a study of blood T cell repertoires in COVID-19. Data came from immunoSEQ multiplex PCR; TCRdb stores just in-frame clones and leaves some out. Seen here are tens of thousands of clones, about 80% observed once, and the top ten hold roughly 17%. Sequencing used peripheral blood. These TCRs come from a man between 70 and 80 years old with acute or convalescent COVID-19.

The CDR3 sequence is CASSGDRATYEQYF. The CDR3 DNA reads TGTGCCAGCAGCGGAGACAGGGCAACCTACGAGCAGTACTTC. The chain links TRBV7-2 to TRBJ2-7; TRBD1 agrees at 7 bases. This CDR3 comprises 14 residues. The junction had 6 bases not matched to a gene; V was cut back by 5 bases and J by 2 bases. CDR1 is SGHTA, CDR2 FQGNSA, per germline. The full variable domain, its missing parts supplied by reference TRBV7-2 and TRBJ2-7, is GAGVSQSPSNKVTEKGKDVELRCDPISGHTALYWYRQSLGQGLEFLIYFQGNSAPDKSGLPSDRFSAERTGGSVSTLTIQRTQQEDSAVYLCASSGDRATYEQYFGPGTRLTVT.

The genes are TRBV9 and TRBJ1-3, with D maybe TRBD1 (6 bases). Trimming shortened V by 0 bases and J by 4 bases, and 8 bases separated the two germline ends. Germline V gives CDR1 SGDLS, CDR2 YYNGEE. The CDR3 has 14 amino acids. CDR3 region: CASSVGTVGNTIYF. CDR3 nucleotides: TGTGCCAGCAGCGTAGGGACAGTAGGAAACACCATATATTTT.

This chain joins TRBV28 and TRBJ1-2; TRBD1 agrees at 7 bases. With V trimmed by 7 bases and J by 0 bases, 11 bases remained unmatched. The CDR3 spans 16 residues. Germline loops: CDR1 MDHEN, CDR2 SYDVKM. CDR3 in amino acids: CASNPWGTESNYGYTF. The CDR3 DNA sequence: TGTGCCAGCAACCCTTGGGGGACAGAGTCTAACTATGGCTACACCTTC.

The CDR3 DNA is TGCGCCAGCAGCCAGGGCTTCTCCTACGAGCAGTACTTC. As protein: CASSQGFSYEQYF. J is TRBJ2-7 and V is TRBV4-1; D unresolved. Looked up from germline, CDR1 is MGHRA and CDR2 is YSYEKL. The CDR3 is made up of 13 amino acids. V was clipped by 3 bases and J by 0 bases, with 6 bases between them.

This clone turned up a few times. The chain carries TRBV3-1 (or the pseudogene TRBV3-2) and TRBJ1-4; a weak D match, TRBD1 (6 bases). V was cut by 5 bases and J by 6 bases, with 19 bases left in between. Germline V gene sequence: CDR1 LGHDT, CDR2 YNNKEL (reference sequence). The CDR3 is 16 amino acids. The CDR3 spells CASSSTLGGADEKLFF. The CDR3 nucleotides read TGTGCCAGCAGCTCGACTTTGGGGGGGGCCGATGAAAAACTGTTTTTT.

The chain carries TRBV4-3 and TRBJ1-2, with D hard to call. The CDR3 length is 16 residues. CDR1 and CDR2 (germline): LGHNA, YSLEER. V was trimmed by 0 bases and J by 5 bases, leaving 16 bases between them. The CDR3 loop reads CASSQDTVQQEYGYTF. The CDR3 DNA follows: TGCGCCAGCAGCCAAGATACGGTACAGCAAGAATATGGCTACACCTTC.

This chain links TRBV24-1 with TRBJ1-2; D is perhaps TRBD1 (5 bases). The CDR3 is 13 residues long. Germline CDR1 and CDR2: KGHDR and SFDVKD. Trimming cost V 1 base and J 5 bases, with 7 bases left between them. The CDR3 DNA follows: TGTGCCACCAGTGATTTCGCAGGGTATGGCTACACCTTC. This translates into CATSDFAGYGYTF.

This clone was counted only a few times. In nucleotides, the CDR3 is TGTGCCAGCAGCTTGGTGGGGCAGGGTTTCGGCGAGCAGTACTTC. This encodes CASSLVGQGFGEQYF. The chain recombines TRBV5-6 with TRBJ2-7, with a possible D match to TRBD1 (5 bases). V was trimmed by 0 bases and J by 6 bases, leaving 16 bases between them. The CDR3 has 15 residues. Germline V CDR1 and CDR2: SGHDT, YYEEEE.

The chain employs TRBV29-1 and TRBJ2-1; 7 bases align to TRBD1. V gave up 7 bases and J gave up 10 bases; unmatched junction bases: 16. Germline V gene sequence: CDR1 SQVTM, CDR2 ANQGSEA. CDR3 size: 14 residues. The CDR3 protein is CSAYRQGLSGEQFF. The CDR3 coding sequence is TGCAGCGCTTACCGACAGGGTCTCTCAGGAGAGCAGTTCTTC.

The CDR3 DNA reads TGTGCCAGCAGCTTAGCACAGGGGCGCACTGAAGCTTTCTTT. Its translation is CASSLAQGRTEAFF. This sequence joins TRBV7-2 and TRBJ1-1; 7 bases map to TRBD1. There are 14 residues in the CDR3. From germline, CDR1 is SGHTA and CDR2 FQGNSA. V lost 0 bases to trimming and J lost 4 bases; unmatched junction nucleotides: 2.